These 17 T cell receptor beta chains came from one sample sequenced in a study of cytomegalovirus exposure and HLA in healthy donors. Vbeta (60) and Jbeta (13) primers were used in the PCR. Assay: immunoSEQ multiplex PCR; the TCRdb copy retains only in-frame clones and omits some. The sample holds approximately 100,000 clones; approximately 70% are singletons and the top ten take 5.4%. Sequencing was done on a sample of PBMCs. These receptors were taken from a woman aged 70 to 79 in good health and CMV-seropositive.

The chain combines TRBV4-2 with TRBJ1-6, with a possible D match to TRBD1 (6 bases). The CDR3 is 15 residues long. Germline loops: CDR1 LGHNA, CDR2 YNFKEQ. The V end lost 0 bases, the J end lost 7 bases, and 10 bases lay between the germline ends. As DNA, the CDR3 is TGTGCCAGCAGCCAAGAAACAGGGACGAATTCACCCCTCCACTTT. Translation gives CASSQETGTNSPLHF.

This clone was seen just once. The genes are TRBV7-6 and TRBJ1-4, with TRBD1 as a possible D gene (5 bases). This CDR3 has 13 residues. Between the trimmed V and J ends, which lost 4 bases and 8 bases, there was a span of 11 bases. The germline gives CDR1 SGHVS, CDR2 FNYEAQ. The CDR3 region is CASSYPRAEKLFF. The CDR3 DNA sequence: TGTGCCAGCAGCTACCCCAGGGCGGAAAAACTGTTTTTT.

This sequence joins TRBV6-1 and TRBJ1-6; a weak D match, TRBD1 (5 bases). CDR3 length equals 15 residues. The germline CDR1 and CDR2 sequences are MNHNS and SASEGT. V lost 1 base to trimming and J lost 7 bases, with 11 bases between them. The CDR3 loop reads CASSEDGAGNSPLHF. DNA for the CDR3: TGTGCCAGCAGTGAAGATGGGGCAGGGAATTCACCCCTCCACTTT.

The J gene is TRBJ1-6, the V gene TRBV6-1; 9 bases agree with TRBD1. Germline CDR1 reads MNHNS; CDR2 reads SASEGT. V shed 1 base and J 10 bases; nucleotides not matched to a gene: 2. The CDR3 totals 14 residues. For the CDR3, the DNA is TGTGCCAGCAGTGAAGTACAGGGGGCCTCACCCCTCCACTTT. Its protein product is CASSEVQGASPLHF.

V gene TRBV7-2 combines with J gene TRBJ1-6; D gene unclear. Germline values: CDR1 SGHTA, CDR2 FQGNSA. V was pared by 3 bases and J by 8 bases, with 5 bases between. The CDR3 is made up of 12 amino acids. CDR3 region: CASSFSYSPLHF. CDR3 nucleotides: TGTGCCAGCAGCTTTAGTTATTCACCCCTCCACTTT.

The chain uses TRBV29-1 and TRBJ2-2, with 11 bases fitting TRBD2. V trimming: 6 bases; J trimming: 0 bases; junction bases outside the gene matches: 6. Germline lookup yields CDR1 SQVTM and CDR2 ANQGSEA. CDR3 length: 16 amino acids. CDR3: CSVVGTSGSNTGELFF. The CDR3, as DNA: TGCAGCGTCGTCGGGACTAGCGGATCGAACACCGGGGAGCTGTTTTTT.

A word on this clone: The same CDR3 can be traced to other DNA sequences in this sample. V and J are TRBV19 and TRBJ2-5, with 8 nucleotides matching TRBD1. The CDR3 has 14 residues. The junction had 5 bases not matched to a gene; V was cut back by 3 bases and J by 5 bases. Germline V gene lookup returns CDR1 LNHDA and CDR2 SQIVND (reference sequence). CDR3 nucleotides: TGTGCCAGTAGTATCCAGGGGGCAGGGGAGACCCAGTACTTC. Residues: CASSIQGAGETQYF.

The rearrangement joins TRBV30 to TRBJ1-2, with D possibly matching TRBD1 (5 bases). The germline CDR1 and CDR2 sequences are GTSNPN and SVGIG (reference sequence). The V end was cut by 0 bases, the J end by 4 bases, with 12 bases between. The CDR3 is 14 residues long. CDR3 region: CAWSVMGRIYGYTF. Written as DNA, the CDR3 is TGTGCCTGGAGTGTAATGGGGCGGATCTATGGCTACACCTTC.

The gene calls are TRBV7-8 and TRBJ2-1, with 10 bases aligning to TRBD1. The V gene's germline CDR1 is SGHVS and CDR2 FQNEAQ. The CDR3 loop spans 13 amino acids. J lost 9 bases, V lost 1 base, and 0 bases had no gene match. In DNA, the CDR3 is TGTGCCAGCAGCTTAGGGGACAGGGGTGAGCAGTTCTTC. Translating it yields CASSLGDRGEQFF. The variable domain in full, with the rest retrieved from reference TRBV7-8 and TRBJ2-1, is GAGVSQSPRYKVAKRGQDVALRCDPISGHVSLFWYQQALGQGPEFLTYFQNEAQLDKSGLPSDRFFAERPEGSVSTLKIQRTQQEDSAVYLCASSLGDRGEQFFGPGTRLTVL.

The V and J genes are TRBV29-1 and TRBJ1-1; D is undetermined. Trimming removed 6 bases at V and 6 bases at J, with 14 bases between. Germline V gene lookup returns CDR1 SQVTM and CDR2 ANQGSEA. CDR3 length: 12 amino acids. CDR3 loop: CSVRAAGSEAFF. DNA of the CDR3: TGCAGCGTCCGGGCCGCGGGGTCTGAAGCTTTCTTT.

This chain connects TRBV29-1 to TRBJ1-1; D is undetermined. Between the trimmed V and J ends, which lost 4 bases and 8 bases, there was a span of 11 bases. The germline V gene has CDR1 SQVTM and CDR2 ANQGSEA. This CDR3 region has 11 residues. As DNA, the CDR3 is TGCAGCGTTGTGGAGTCAGCAGAAGCTTTCTTT. Encoded protein: CSVVESAEAFF.

This clone was detected only once. The chain carries TRBV2 and TRBJ1-2; D might be TRBD1 (6 bases). The CDR3 loop spans 14 amino acids. The V gene's germline CDR1 is SNHLY and CDR2 FYNNEI. Trimming removed 6 bases at V and 3 bases at J, with 14 bases between. In DNA, the CDR3 is TGTGCCAGCAGACCCGACAGGTCGGACTATGGCTACACCTTC. It codes for CASRPDRSDYGYTF.

V gene TRBV6-5 combines with J gene TRBJ1-1, with 9 bases fitting TRBD1. Looked up from germline, CDR1 is MNHEY and CDR2 is SVGAGI. The V gene end was trimmed by 4 bases and the J gene end by 11 bases; junction bases not matched to a gene: 14. This CDR3 has 15 amino acids. DNA of the CDR3: TGTGCCAGCAGTTCCCCAGGGACAGGGCCCAGGCGGGCTTTCTTT. Translating gives CASSSPGTGPRRAFF.

The chain couples TRBV9 to TRBJ1-2; 7 bases line up with TRBD1. Germline CDR1 reads SGDLS; CDR2 reads YYNGEE. Losses at the gene ends were 2 bases for V and 3 bases for J; bases not matched to a gene: 4. CDR3 length equals 14 residues. This CDR3 reads CASSVLTGDYGYTF. DNA of the CDR3: TGTGCCAGCAGCGTTCTAACAGGGGACTATGGCTACACCTTC. Full variable domain (rest looked up from reference TRBV9 and TRBJ1-2): DSGVTQTPKHLITATGQRVTLRCSPRSGDLSVYWYQQSLDQGLQFLIQYYNGEERAKGNILERFSAQQFPDLHSELNLSSLELGDSALYFCASSVLTGDYGYTFGSGTRLTVV.

The sample holds a few counts of this clone. Within the sample, other DNA sequences also encode this same CDR3. The V and J genes are TRBV7-9 and TRBJ2-5; no definite D call. V was shortened by 5 bases and J by 5 bases, with 6 bases between the two germline ends. Germline V gives CDR1 SEHNR, CDR2 FQNEAQ (reference sequence). The CDR3 consists of 11 residues. The CDR3 region has the DNA TGTGCCAGCAGCCCTCTCGAGACCCAGTACTTC. Its protein product is CASSPLETQYF. The full variable domain, in which reference TRBV7-9 and TRBJ2-5 provide the parts outside the CDR3, is DTGVSQNPRHKITKRGQNVTFRCDPISEHNRLYWYRQTLGQGPEFLTYFQNEAQLEKSRLLSDRFSAERPKGSFSTLEIQRTEQGDSAMYLCASSPLETQYFGPGTRLLVL.

This chain joins TRBV4-3 and TRBJ1-2, with D possibly TRBD1 on 6 matching bases. Between the trimmed V and J ends, which lost 0 bases and 3 bases, there was a span of 11 bases. Germline CDR1 reads LGHNA; CDR2 reads YSLEER. This CDR3 has 15 amino acids. CDR3 in amino acids: CASSQDTGLDYGYTF. DNA of the CDR3: TGCGCCAGCAGCCAAGATACAGGGTTGGACTATGGCTACACCTTC.

The chain links TRBV5-6 to TRBJ2-5; TRBD2 agrees at 7 bases. The CDR3 spans 14 residues. Unmatched junction bases numbered 6, after V lost 2 bases and J lost 5 bases. CDR1 and CDR2 (germline): SGHDT, YYEEEE. This CDR3 reads CASSLAGPQETQYF. CDR3 sequence (DNA): TGTGCCAGCAGCTTAGCGGGGCCCCAGGAGACCCAGTACTTC.